This T cell receptor (beta chain) was obtained from a study of shared clonotypes between healthy human individuals. Turning to the study itself: Each donor's CD4 naive and CD4 memory cells filled three plates apiece, CD8 naive two, and CD8 memory one.

Study observations and caveats: Estimated richness was generally greater in naive than memory subsets.

As regards this clone: Its antigen remains unidentified.

Sorted-subset replicate PCR reactions were performed with approximately 190 ng DNA, corresponding to about 30,000 T cell genomes. Clones were read by immunoSEQ multiplex PCR, and TCRdb kept only the in-frame ones, dropping some. Among about 2 million clones listed, 95% were seen once. V gave up 5 bases and J gave up 6 bases; unmatched junction bases: 5. Germline V gene data show CDR1 as SGHRS and CDR2 as YFSETQ. The CDR3 has 12 residues. Sequencing was done on a sample of naive CD4+ T cells sorted from blood. Noted subset: CD45RA+ positively selected. The chain is built from TRBV5-1 and TRBJ2-7, with 7 bases aligning to TRBD2. The clonotype comes from a man aged 18 to 29 in good health. Here the CDR3 DNA reads TGCGCCAGCAGGCAACCGGGGGGCGAGCAGTACTTC. As protein: CASRQPGGEQYF.